This is a list of T cell receptor beta chains from one sample in a study of immune cell composition in non-small cell lung cancer. The table came from immunoSEQ multiplex PCR; TCRdb's copy has only in-frame clones and leaves some out. The sample lists roughly 730 clones; roughly 90% were seen once. The sequencing sample was made of non-adjacent lung tissue. All receptors derive from a human donor with non-small cell lung cancer. CDR3s include the opening cysteine and the closing phenylalanine or tryptophan. The D gene is left open where the match is weak. Part of the rows lack a size; the others show once, few, many or a class for expanded clones.

j_call	clone_size	v_call	d_call	cdr3_aa	cdr3_nt
TRBJ2-2	-	TRBV7-2	-	CASSAGPPPGELFF	TGTGCCAGCAGCGCCGGTCCCCCGCCCGGGGAGCTGTTTTTT
TRBJ2-3	-	TRBV10-1	-	CASSESTGGGRGRDTQYF	TGCGCCAGCAGTGAGTCGACGGGAGGAGGCAGGGGGCGGGATACGCAGTATTTT
TRBJ2-1	-	TRBV12-5	-	CASGSGVSYNEQFF	TGTGCTAGTGGGTCAGGGGTCTCCTACAATGAGCAGTTCTTC
TRBJ2-6	-	TRBV5-5	-	CASKFLELSSGANVLTF	TGTGCCAGCAAATTTTTGGAGTTAAGCTCTGGGGCCAACGTCCTGACTTTC
TRBJ2-5	-	TRBV6-5	TRBD1	CASSRTHRGRETQYF	TGTGCCAGCAGTCGAACTCACAGGGGGAGGGAGACCCAGTACTTC
TRBJ2-7	-	TRBV14	-	CASSERLASEQYF	TGTGCCAGCAGCGAGCGCCTAGCAAGCGAGCAGTACTTC
TRBJ2-1	once	TRBV7-2	TRBD2	CASSLGTSADNEQFF	TGTGCCAGCAGCTTAGGGACTAGCGCCGACAATGAGCAGTTCTTC
TRBJ2-7	-	TRBV4-1	-	CASSQAIGTTFSYEQYF	TGCGCCAGCAGCCAGGCTATCGGGACAACCTTCTCCTACGAGCAGTACTTC
TRBJ1-2	-	TRBV5-1	-	CASSFSMRNGYTF	TGCGCCAGCAGCTTCTCCATGAGGAATGGCTACACCTTC
TRBJ1-2	-	TRBV28	-	CASSLGQGYGYTF	TGTGCCAGCAGTTTAGGGCAGGGTTATGGCTACACCTTC
TRBJ1-5	-	TRBV6-1	-	CASSSDRLEQPQHF	TGTGCCAGCAGTTCAGACAGACTAGAACAGCCCCAGCATTTT
TRBJ1-2	-	TRBV7-9	-	CASSRLEVDYGYTF	TGTGCCAGCAGCCGCCTGGAGGTGGACTATGGCTACACCTTC
TRBJ1-5	-	TRBV19	TRBD1	CASSTTLQGIGGQPQHF	TGTGCCAGTAGTACAACCCTACAGGGGATAGGGGGTCAGCCCCAGCATTTT
TRBJ1-1	few	TRBV5-1	TRBD1	CASSLDRGPEAFF	TGCGCCAGCAGCTTGGACAGGGGCCCTGAAGCTTTCTTT
TRBJ2-7	-	TRBV11-2	TRBD1	CASSLVGTGVLSSYEQYF	TGTGCCAGCAGCTTAGTAGGGACAGGGGTTCTAAGCTCCTACGAGCAGTACTTC
TRBJ2-1	-	TRBV30	TRBD2	CAWSVAGDGNEQFF	TGTGCCTGGAGTGTAGCGGGGGACGGCAATGAGCAGTTCTTC
TRBJ1-3	-	TRBV28	-	CASIPTTGNTIYF	TGTGCCAGCATACCCACAACAGGAAACACCATATATTTT
TRBJ2-7	-	TRBV5-1	TRBD1	CASSSGPGGDEQYF	TGCGCCAGCAGCTCCGGTCCAGGGGGCGACGAGCAGTACTTC
TRBJ2-1	-	TRBV14	TRBD2	CASSERLASEQFF	TGTGCCAGCAGCGAACGACTAGCCAGTGAGCAGTTCTTC
TRBJ2-1	-	TRBV7-2	-	CASSLDGQGSRGEQFF	TGTGCCAGCAGCTTAGACGGGCAGGGGTCGAGGGGTGAGCAGTTCTTC
TRBJ1-1	-	TRBV19	TRBD1	CASSTTGTGVATEAFF	TGTGCCAGTAGCACGACGGGTACAGGGGTAGCCACTGAAGCTTTCTTT
TRBJ2-7	-	TRBV9	TRBD1	CASSPGQGHYEQYF	TGTGCCAGCAGCCCGGGACAGGGACACTACGAGCAGTACTTC
TRBJ2-3	-	TRBV5-1	TRBD1	CASSLTGGSTDTQYF	TGCGCCAGCAGCTTGACAGGGGGAAGCACAGATACGCAGTATTTT
TRBJ1-2	few	TRBV18	-	CASSDGRGQYGYTF	TGTGCCAGCTCCGATGGGCGTGGGCAGTATGGCTACACCTTC
TRBJ1-2	once	TRBV7-2	-	CASSLGRQYTF	TGTGCCAGCAGCTTAGGGAGACAGTACACCTTC